This T cell receptor beta chain originates from a study of cytomegalovirus exposure and HLA in healthy donors. Study-wide points: In a later analysis, HLA-C alleles had the fewest associated TCRs, DRB1 alleles the most.

In the PCR, 60 Vbeta and 13 Jbeta primers were used. Sequencing was performed with immunoSEQ multiplex PCR; in TCRdb, only in-frame clones are kept and a portion is missing. The table shows approximately 150,000 clones, with 70% to 85% occurring only once. The length of the CDR3 is 15 residues. Germline V gene lookup returns CDR1 LGHNT and CDR2 FRNRAP. V was pared by 1 base and J by 8 bases, with 8 bases of the junction left unmatched. In the case of this clone: No antigen is known for it.

The material sequenced was PBMCs. The chain uses TRBV12-5 and TRBJ2-1; 7 positions match TRBD1. This receptor was identified in a male donor in good health and CMV-seronegative. In nucleotides, the CDR3 is TGTGCTAGTGGTTTGGGACAGGGTCTTGGAGATGAGCAGTTCTTC. This sequence encodes CASGLGQGLGDEQFF.